The clone carrying this TCR beta chain was counted only a few times. This sample is part of a study of blood T cell repertoires in COVID-19. At the level of the study: Donors in the United States, Italy and Spain gave samples during acute or convalescent COVID-19. T cells, B-cell-depleted T cells, or PBMCs provided the cDNA or gDNA that served as material.

Germline values: CDR1 MNHEY, CDR2 SMNVEV (reference sequence). V lost 0 bases and J 4 bases, leaving 7 bases between the germline ends. The CDR3 runs 14 residues. Per the authors' pipeline: From reference gene primer amplification, estimates of nucleated cell counts were derived. Here immunoSEQ multiplex PCR was the method, and the copy in TCRdb shows in-frame clones only, minus some. V, J and clone size reflect that table, while D and trimming were determined from the DNA. This sample has about 120,000 clones, with less than 90% found just once. The TCR comes from a young man with acute or convalescent COVID-19. Specimen: peripheral blood. The chain joins TRBV27 to TRBJ2-1, with D uncertain. The CDR3 sequence: CASSLSGSYNEQFF. In DNA, the CDR3 is TGTGCCAGCAGTTTATCGGGCAGTTACAATGAGCAGTTCTTC.